The 32 T cell receptor beta chains given below trace back to one sample, sequenced in a study of human T cells and chemical hapten exposure. The time point denotes: patch test 1, 2 weeks after DPC sensitization. Treatment denoted: therapeutic diphenylcyclopropenone sensitization with weekly scalp DPC. It was unfractionated whole blood from which total RNA was extracted. TCRdb itself ran the RACE reads through MiXCR, one entry per CDR3 protein. Of tens of thousands of distinct CDR3 sequences listed, approximately 6.3% are singletons. The material sequenced was whole blood, taken in connection with sensitization to the hapten diphenylcyclopropenone (DPC). The receptors were sampled from a woman in her twenties or thirties with alopecia areata. Some clones in this sample may be carry-over from other donors' samples.

The table lists this clonotype with many counts. The chain has TRBV6-5 and TRBJ2-6; D is undetermined. V shed 0 bases and J shed 3 bases, with 0 bases lying between them. CDR3 size: 13 residues. The germline gives CDR1 MNHEY, CDR2 SVGAGI. In nucleotides, the CDR3 is TGTGCCAGCAGTTACTCTGGGGCCAACGTCCTGACTTTC. It encodes CASSYSGANVLTF.

The J gene is TRBJ1-1, the V gene TRBV9; 8 nucleotides line up with TRBD1. V lost 4 bases and J lost 4; bases outside the gene matches: 9. This CDR3 has 15 amino acids. Looked up from germline, CDR1 is SGDLS and CDR2 is YYNGEE. CDR3 residues: CASSNPGQGGTEAFF. CDR3 DNA: TGTGCCAGCAGCAATCCTGGACAGGGTGGCACTGAAGCTTTCTTT.

The V call is TRBV20-1, the J call TRBJ2-7, with TRBD2 identical over 8 bases. V gave up 5 bases and J gave up 12 bases; unmatched junction bases: 15. This CDR3 is built from 13 residues. Germline CDR1 reads DFQATT; CDR2 reads SNEGSKA (reference sequence). This chain's CDR3 is CSAYLTSAGPSYF. As DNA, the CDR3 is TGCAGTGCTTATTTGACTAGCGCCGGCCCTTCGTACTTC.

The rearrangement joins TRBV18 to TRBJ2-1, with TRBD2 matching over 8 bases. The trim removed 0 bases at V and 3 bases at J, leaving 7 bases unmatched. Germline assignment: CDR1 KGHSH and CDR2 LQKENI. The CDR3 is made up of 17 amino acids. The DNA for the CDR3 is TGTGCCAGCTCACCACCCCCGCGGGGGGATAACTACAATGAGCAGTTCTTC. Translated: CASSPPPRGDNYNEQFF.

CDR3 residues: CASSQENNNEQYF. As DNA, the CDR3 is TGTGCCAGCAGCCAAGAAAATAATAACGAGCAGTACTTC. This rearrangement joins TRBV3-1 to TRBJ2-7; D unclear. The germline V gene has CDR1 LGHDT and CDR2 YNNKEL (reference sequence). Trimming shortened V by 0 bases and J by 5 bases, and 8 bases separated the two germline ends. The CDR3 extends over 13 amino acids.

This clonotype has more than one count but fewer than ten. This sequence joins TRBV7-9 and TRBJ2-1, with unresolved D. Germline CDR1 reads SEHNR; CDR2 reads FQNEAQ (reference sequence). The V end was cut by 5 bases, the J end by 8 bases, with 16 bases between. This CDR3 is 14 amino acids long. This chain's CDR3 is CASSPQVGRHEQFF. CDR3 DNA sequence: TGTGCCAGCAGCCCCCAGGTTGGCCGGCATGAGCAGTTCTTC.

The chain couples TRBV27 to TRBJ2-1, with 9 nucleotides matching TRBD1. CDR3 length equals 15 residues. With 6 bases clipped from V and 4 bases from J, the junction kept 7 bases outside the gene matches. Per germline, CDR1 MNHEY and CDR2 SMNVEV (reference sequence). CDR3 in amino acids: CASRTGTGPYNEQFF. Written as DNA, the CDR3 is TGTGCCAGCAGGACCGGGACAGGGCCTTACAATGAGCAGTTCTTC.

Ten or more counts support this clonotype. The CDR3 protein is CASSLTDTQYF. CDR3 DNA: TGTGCCAGCAGCTTAACAGATACGCAGTATTTT. The chain couples TRBV5-5 to TRBJ2-3, with D unclear. V lost 2 bases to trimming and J lost 3 bases, with 1 base between them. Germline CDR1 SGHKS, CDR2 YYEKEE (reference sequence). This CDR3 spans 11 amino acids.

This clonotype was observed many times. The chain joins TRBV7-2 to TRBJ1-5, with TRBD1 as a possible D gene (6 bases). The germline CDR1 and CDR2 sequences are SGHTA and FQGNSA. CDR3 length: 16 residues. The V and J ends lost 4 bases and 1 base respectively, with 14 bases between them. DNA for the CDR3: TGTGCCAGCAGCTCCATAGAAGGGGGAAGCAATCAGCCCCAGCATTTT. This sequence encodes CASSSIEGGSNQPQHF.

This chain connects TRBV3-1 to TRBJ2-7; the D is unclear. Germline CDR1 LGHDT, CDR2 YNNKEL (reference sequence). The CDR3 is 14 amino acids. V gave up 1 base and J gave up 5 bases, with 12 bases separating them. The chain's CDR3 is CASSQGTGTHEQYF. The DNA of the CDR3 is TGTGCCAGCAGCCAAGGTACGGGCACCCACGAGCAGTACTTC.

The sample holds many counts of this clonotype. The CDR3 protein is CSVATGDPSQPQHF. The CDR3 DNA reads as TGCAGCGTGGCGACAGGGGACCCAAGTCAGCCCCAGCATTTT. The rearrangement joins TRBV29-1 to TRBJ1-5, with 8 bases lining up with TRBD1. The CDR3 spans 14 residues. In germline, CDR1 is SQVTM, CDR2 ANQGSEA. V gave up 6 bases and J gave up 6 bases; unmatched junction bases: 10.

The chain combines TRBV29-1 with TRBJ1-3, with D unresolved. Per germline, CDR1 SQVTM and CDR2 ANQGSEA. The V and J ends lost 4 bases and 2 bases respectively, with 9 bases between them. The CDR3 is made up of 13 amino acids. The CDR3 nucleotides read TGCAGCGTTGCTGGTATTGCTGGAAACACCATATATTTT. Its translation: CSVAGIAGNTIYF. Supplemented by reference TRBV29-1 and TRBJ1-3, the full variable domain reads SAVISQKPSRDICQRGTSLTIQCQVDSQVTMMFWYRQQPGQSLTLIATANQGSEATYESGFVIDKFPISRPNLTFSTLTVSNMSPEDSSIYLCSVAGIAGNTIYFGEGSWLTVV.

The chain is built from TRBV29-1 and TRBJ1-1, with D tentatively TRBD1 (5 bases). Deletions cut 0 bases from V and 1 base from J, with 18 bases between. In germline, CDR1 is SQVTM, CDR2 ANQGSEA. The CDR3 length is 17 residues. Here the CDR3 reads CSVEDPRDASANTEAFF. For the CDR3, the DNA is TGCAGCGTTGAAGATCCCAGGGATGCTTCGGCGAACACTGAAGCTTTCTTT.

This clonotype was counted ten times or more. This rearrangement joins TRBV4-1 to TRBJ1-2; D may be TRBD1 (6 bases). Trimming cost V 0 bases and J 4 bases, with 15 bases left between them. This CDR3 has 16 residues. Germline assignment: CDR1 MGHRA and CDR2 YSYEKL. The CDR3 DNA reads TGCGCCAGCAGCCAAGAAGGGGGTCGAGGGTCCTATGGCTACACCTTC. It translates to CASSQEGGRGSYGYTF.

This clonotype was detected ten times or more. The chain combines TRBV7-8 with TRBJ1-5, with D hard to call. There are 13 residues in the CDR3. Germline-derived CDR1 and CDR2 are SGHVS and FQNEAQ. The V gene lost 1 base and the J gene lost 1 base, with 2 bases spanning the gap. DNA of the CDR3: TGTGCCAGCAGCTTAGTCAGCAATCAGCCCCAGCATTTT. It yields the protein CASSLVSNQPQHF.

This clonotype has a handful of counts. The chain uses TRBV7-8 and TRBJ2-1, with D possibly being TRBD2 (6 bases). This CDR3 is 15 amino acids long. Germline V gene data show CDR1 as SGHVS and CDR2 as FQNEAQ. Trimming took off 5 bases at V and 2 bases at J, with 13 bases between the two ends. CDR3 nucleotide sequence: TGTGCCAGCAGCCGAGTGGCGGGGCCCTACAATGAGCAGTTCTTC. It encodes CASSRVAGPYNEQFF.

The count of this clonotype is one. The CDR3 bases are TGTGCCAGCAGCCCCGGGACAGGGAACACCGGGGAGCTGTTTTTT. It encodes CASSPGTGNTGELFF. This rearrangement joins TRBV12-3 or TRBV12-4 to TRBJ2-2; 8 positions match TRBD1. This CDR3 has 15 amino acids. The trim removed 6 bases at V and 1 base at J, leaving 4 bases unmatched.

The chain has TRBV12-3 or TRBV12-4 and TRBJ2-2, with D possibly matching TRBD1 (6 bases). This CDR3 contains 14 residues. V lost 6 bases and J 6 bases, leaving 14 bases between the germline ends. CDR3 loop: CASRGGPGPGELFF. CDR3 DNA sequence: TGTGCCAGCAGAGGGGGACCCGGACCCGGGGAGCTGTTTTTT.

This clonotype was counted a few times. The chain carries TRBV6-2 or TRBV6-3 and TRBJ1-1; TRBD1 might be the D (5 bases). The CDR3 is 16 residues long. Germline lookup yields CDR1 MNHEY and CDR2 SVGEGT. V shed 5 bases and J shed 0 bases, with 16 bases lying between them. The CDR3 bases are TGTGCCAGCAGTGGCAGAATAACAGGAATGAACACTGAAGCTTTCTTT. Protein sequence: CASSGRITGMNTEAFF.

This clonotype was recorded at least ten times. This rearrangement joins TRBV28 to TRBJ2-7, with 8 bases that match TRBD1. CDR3 length: 14 residues. V was clipped by 6 bases and J by 5 bases; unmatched bases: 9. Germline V lookup: CDR1 MDHEN, CDR2 SYDVKM. This CDR3 reads CASRVPGGVNEQYF. The CDR3 DNA sequence: TGTGCCAGCAGAGTCCCAGGGGGCGTAAACGAGCAGTACTTC.

In regard to this clonotype: At one end the junction does not follow the germline gene, possibly because of a read error. The V and J genes are TRBV5-1 and TRBJ2-7; D is ambiguous. This CDR3 contains 12 residues. Germline loops: CDR1 SGHRS, CDR2 YFSETQ. DNA of the CDR3: TGCGCCAGCAGCTTGGGGGAAGGTCGGTTTGCTTTC. It specifies CASSLGEGRFAF.

This clonotype appeared many times. A junction boundary mismatches the germline segment, possibly from a read error. The chain employs TRBV6-2 or TRBV6-3 and TRBJ2-2, with D uncertain. The CDR3 is made up of 13 amino acids. CDR1 and CDR2 (germline): MNHEY, SVGEGT. CDR3 loop: CAGRMLGTGELFF. DNA of the CDR3: TGTGCCGGCAGAATGTTGGGAACCGGGGAGCTGTTTTTT.

The J gene is TRBJ2-6, the V gene TRBV28; a weak D match, TRBD2 (5 bases). Looked up from germline, CDR1 is MDHEN and CDR2 is SYDVKM. This CDR3 is 14 amino acids long. V gave up 3 bases and J gave up 4 bases, with 7 bases separating them. The CDR3: CASSLRAGANVLTF. In nucleotides, the CDR3 is TGTGCCAGCAGTTTGCGGGCCGGGGCCAACGTCCTGACTTTC. Full variable domain (missing parts from reference TRBV28 and TRBJ2-6): DVKVTQSSRYLVKRTGEKVFLECVQDMDHENMFWYRQDPGLGLRLIYFSYDVKMKEKGDIPEGYSVSREKKERFSLILESASTNQTSMYLCASSLRAGANVLTFGAGSRLTVL.

This clonotype was found many times. V usage is TRBV6-6 and J usage is TRBJ2-1, with 10 nucleotides matching TRBD2. Trimming took 4 bases from V and 9 from J; bases not matched to a gene: 6. The germline V gene encodes CDR1 MNHNY and CDR2 SVGAGI (reference sequence). This CDR3 contains 14 residues. The CDR3 reads CASSSGTSATEQFF. Written as DNA, the CDR3 is TGTGCCAGCAGTTCTGGGACTAGCGCGACTGAGCAGTTCTTC.

This chain uses TRBV29-1 with TRBJ2-5; D is unclear. Germline-derived CDR1 and CDR2 are SQVTM and ANQGSEA. The CDR3 is 13 amino acids. CDR3 residues: CGSNTSSQETQYF. The CDR3 DNA is TGCGGGTCTAACACCAGCTCCCAAGAGACCCAGTACTTC.

This clonotype turned up a few times. V gene TRBV7-2 combines with J gene TRBJ2-3; D possibly corresponds to TRBD2 (7 bases). The V gene's germline CDR1 is SGHTA and CDR2 FQGNSA. The CDR3 covers 15 residues. The ends were cut back, 7 bases at V and 4 bases at J, with 18 bases in the middle. The CDR3 coding sequence is TGTGCCAGCACCACTCGGGGGGCGCTTCCAGATACGCAGTATTTT. Translating it yields CASTTRGALPDTQYF.

The chain joins TRBV19 to TRBJ1-5, with D possibly being TRBD1 (6 bases). The length of the CDR3 is 17 residues. The V end lost 5 bases, the J end lost 7 bases, and 24 bases lay between the germline ends. Per germline, CDR1 LNHDA and CDR2 SQIVND (reference sequence). CDR3 amino acids: CASSPTLTGPEGQPQHF. Here the CDR3 DNA reads TGTGCCAGTAGTCCTACCCTGACAGGCCCGGAGGGACAGCCCCAGCATTTT.

The chain employs TRBV28 and TRBJ1-1; D remains ambiguous. The CDR3 sequence is 12 residues long. V gave up 7 bases and J gave up 7 bases, with 13 bases separating them. Germline values: CDR1 MDHEN, CDR2 SYDVKM. The CDR3 DNA reads as TGTGCCAGCAAAAGGCAGGTGAATGAAGCTTTCTTT. Translation gives CASKRQVNEAFF.

This clonotype was detected only a few times. This sequence joins TRBV9 and TRBJ2-3; TRBD1 agrees at 7 bases. V lost 4 bases, J lost 1 base, and 15 bases stayed unmatched. The germline gives CDR1 SGDLS, CDR2 YYNGEE. The length of the CDR3 is 18 residues. The CDR3 reads CASSSFPEGTARTDTQYF. In DNA form, the CDR3 reads TGTGCCAGCAGCTCTTTCCCGGAAGGGACAGCGCGCACAGATACGCAGTATTTT.

This clonotype has at least ten counts. The CDR3 sequence is CASSLEKTGLYNEQFF. The CDR3 nucleotides are TGCGCCAGCAGCTTGGAGAAGACAGGGCTATACAATGAGCAGTTCTTC. V and J are TRBV5-1 and TRBJ2-1; TRBD1 aligns across 7 bases. The V and J ends lost 0 bases and 4 bases, in that order; junction bases with no gene match: 7. The length of the CDR3 is 16 residues. CDR1 and CDR2 from the germline V gene are SGHRS and YFSETQ.

This clonotype was seen a few times. This chain uses TRBV28 with TRBJ2-2; either TRBD1 or TRBD2 may fit D (5 bases each). Trimming cost V 3 bases and J 0 bases, with 11 bases left between them. The V gene's germline CDR1 is MDHEN and CDR2 SYDVKM. The CDR3 is made up of 16 amino acids. Written as DNA, the CDR3 is TGTGCCAGCAGTTTTTGGGGACGGACGAACACCGGGGAGCTGTTTTTT. This sequence encodes CASSFWGRTNTGELFF.

The chain links TRBV25-1 to TRBJ2-1; the D is unclear. Germline lookup yields CDR1 MGHDK and CDR2 SYGVNS. This CDR3 contains 14 residues. CDR3 loop: CASQGNDPYNEQFF. CDR3 nucleotide sequence: TGTGCTAGCCAAGGGAATGACCCCTACAATGAGCAGTTCTTC.